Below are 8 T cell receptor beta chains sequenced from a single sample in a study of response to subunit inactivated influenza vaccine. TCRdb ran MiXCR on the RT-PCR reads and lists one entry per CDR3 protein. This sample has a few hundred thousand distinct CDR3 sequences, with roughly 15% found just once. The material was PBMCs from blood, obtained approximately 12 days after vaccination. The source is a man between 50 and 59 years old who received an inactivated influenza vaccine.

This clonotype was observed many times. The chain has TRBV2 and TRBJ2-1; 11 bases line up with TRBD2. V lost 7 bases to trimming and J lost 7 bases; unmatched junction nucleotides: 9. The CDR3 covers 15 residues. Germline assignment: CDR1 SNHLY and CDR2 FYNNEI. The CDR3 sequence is CASKYDSGGGNEQFF. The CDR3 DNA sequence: TGTGCCAGCAAATACGATAGCGGGGGGGGGAATGAGCAGTTCTTC.

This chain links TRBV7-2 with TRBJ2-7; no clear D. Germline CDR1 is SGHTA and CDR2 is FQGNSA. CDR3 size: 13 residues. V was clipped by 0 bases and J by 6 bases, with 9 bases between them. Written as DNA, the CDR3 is TGTGCCAGCAGCTTAGCAGTTAGGCCCGAGCAGTACTTC. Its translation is CASSLAVRPEQYF.

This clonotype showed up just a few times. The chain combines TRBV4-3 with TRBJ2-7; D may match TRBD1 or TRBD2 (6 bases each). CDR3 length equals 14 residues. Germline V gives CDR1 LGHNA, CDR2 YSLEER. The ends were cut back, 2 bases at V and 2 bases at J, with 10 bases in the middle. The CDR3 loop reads CASSQYRGPYEQYF. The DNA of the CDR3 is TGCGCCAGCAGCCAATACCGGGGGCCCTACGAGCAGTACTTC.

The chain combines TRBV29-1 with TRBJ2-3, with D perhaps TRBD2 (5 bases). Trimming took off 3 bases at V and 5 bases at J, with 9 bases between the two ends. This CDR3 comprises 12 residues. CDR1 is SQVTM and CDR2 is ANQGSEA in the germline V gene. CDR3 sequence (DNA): TGCAGCGTTGATGACGGGATAGATACGCAGTATTTT. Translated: CSVDDGIDTQYF.

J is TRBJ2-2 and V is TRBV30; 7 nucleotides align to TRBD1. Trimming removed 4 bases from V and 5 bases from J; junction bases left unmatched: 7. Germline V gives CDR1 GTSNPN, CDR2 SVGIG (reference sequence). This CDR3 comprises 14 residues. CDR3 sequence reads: CAWKAGTATGELFF. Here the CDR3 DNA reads TGTGCCTGGAAAGCCGGGACAGCTACCGGGGAGCTGTTTTTT.

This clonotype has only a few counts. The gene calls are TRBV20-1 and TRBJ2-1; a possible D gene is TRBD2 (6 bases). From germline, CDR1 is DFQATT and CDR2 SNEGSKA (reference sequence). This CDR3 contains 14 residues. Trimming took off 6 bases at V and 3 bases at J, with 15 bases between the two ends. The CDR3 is CSATTRIDYNEQFF. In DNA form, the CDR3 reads TGCAGTGCAACGACTAGAATCGACTACAATGAGCAGTTCTTC.

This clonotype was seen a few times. This chain's CDR3 is CASSQDRGGSSTDTQYF. CDR3 nucleotide sequence: TGCGCCAGCAGCCAAGATCGAGGCGGATCTAGCACAGATACGCAGTATTTT. The chain links TRBV4-3 to TRBJ2-3; D gene uncertain. The CDR3 totals 17 residues. Germline assignment: CDR1 LGHNA and CDR2 YSLEER. V lost 0 bases, J lost 0 bases, and 13 bases lay in between.

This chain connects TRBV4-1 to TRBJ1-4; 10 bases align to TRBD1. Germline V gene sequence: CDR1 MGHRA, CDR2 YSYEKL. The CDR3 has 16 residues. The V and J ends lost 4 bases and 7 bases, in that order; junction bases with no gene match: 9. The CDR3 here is CASSLGTGARSEKLFF. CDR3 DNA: TGCGCCAGCAGCCTAGGGACAGGGGCTCGGAGTGAAAAACTGTTTTTT.